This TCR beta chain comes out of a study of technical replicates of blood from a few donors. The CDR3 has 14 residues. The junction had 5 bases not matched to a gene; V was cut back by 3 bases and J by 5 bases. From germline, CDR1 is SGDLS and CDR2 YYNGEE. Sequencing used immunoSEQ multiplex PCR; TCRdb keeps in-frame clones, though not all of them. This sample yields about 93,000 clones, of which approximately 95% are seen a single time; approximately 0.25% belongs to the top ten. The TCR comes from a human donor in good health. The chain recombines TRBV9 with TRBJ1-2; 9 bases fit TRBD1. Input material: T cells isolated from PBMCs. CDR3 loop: CASSEGDRVYGYTF. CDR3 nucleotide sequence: TGTGCCAGCAGCGAGGGGGACAGGGTATATGGCTACACCTTC.